This TCR beta chain was observed in a study of control samples from healthy donors and cancer patients. The table lists this clone with a few counts. Repertoires were generated with immunoSEQ multiplex PCR, while TCRdb's copy carries only in-frame clones and drops some. Here the sample spans 150,000 to 200,000 clones, just over 90% being singletons. V lost 6 bases, J lost 6 bases, and 9 bases stayed unmatched. This CDR3 comprises 15 residues. From germline, CDR1 is MNHNY and CDR2 SVGAGI (reference sequence). Material for sequencing was blood. The chain employs TRBV6-6 and TRBJ2-2, with 8 bases aligning to TRBD1. This receptor was taken from a woman aged 55-70 years in good health. The CDR3 coding sequence is TGTGCCAGCAGAATCGACAGGGGTCGGGCCGGGGAGCTGTTTTTT. The encoded protein is CASRIDRGRAGELFF.